These T cell receptor beta chains were read from a single sample in a study of CD8 T cells in ankylosing spondylitis. TCRdb used MiXCR to reprocess the 5' RACE reads, holding one entry per CDR3 protein. The sample has some 150,000 distinct CDR3 sequences; approximately 44% are singletons. Sequencing was performed on synovial fluid, either unsorted or a sorted T cell fraction (not recorded which). These TCRs come from a male donor with ankylosing spondylitis. CDR3s include the opening cysteine and the closing phenylalanine or tryptophan. A D gene is named only where the DNA matches it firmly. A row's size may be missing; if present it is once, few, many or a size class.

V	D	J	size	CDR3	DNA
TRBV30	NA	TRBJ2-2	NA	CAWSSLDREVGELFF	TGTGCCTGGAGCTCCCTCGACAGGGAGGTCGGGGAGCTGTTTTTT
TRBV12-3/TRBV12-4	NA	TRBJ2-1	many	CASSLMGPRNEQFF	TGTGCCAGCAGTTTAATGGGACCGCGTAATGAGCAGTTCTTC
TRBV28	TRBD2	TRBJ2-7	few	CASSLWPGGPREQYF	TGTGCCAGCAGTTTATGGCCGGGAGGGCCGAGGGAGCAGTACTTC
TRBV20-1	NA	TRBJ2-7	NA	CSARDWSYTYEQYF	TGCAGTGCTAGAGATTGGAGTTATACCTACGAGCAGTACTTC
TRBV20-1	NA	TRBJ2-1	few	CSASSGLEAWEQFF	TGCAGTGCTTCCTCCGGTTTGGAGGCCTGGGAGCAGTTCTTC
TRBV28	TRBD1	TRBJ1-5	NA	CASSLIGQGDQPQHF	TGTGCCAGCAGTTTAATAGGGCAGGGGGACCAGCCCCAGCATTTT
TRBV2	TRBD2	TRBJ2-2	NA	CASSVLGLANTGELFF	TGTGCCAGCAGTGTCCTGGGACTAGCTAACACCGGGGAGCTGTTTTTT
TRBV27	NA	TRBJ1-5	NA	CASSPKGTFQPQHF	TGTGCCAGCAGTCCAAAAGGGACGTTCCAGCCCCAGCATTTT
TRBV5-1	NA	TRBJ2-4	NA	CASSQERGVDIQYF	TGCGCCAGCAGCCAAGAGAGGGGTGTGGACATTCAGTACTTC
TRBV7-9	NA	TRBJ2-5	NA	CASSPRGAGLETQYF	TGTGCCAGCAGCCCTCGGGGGGCAGGGTTGGAGACCCAGTACTTC
TRBV5-8	NA	TRBJ1-6	NA	CASSLDRSSYNSPLHF	TGTGCCAGCAGCCTTGACAGGAGCTCCTATAATTCACCCCTCCACTTT
TRBV5-5	NA	TRBJ1-1	NA	CATTRAGNTEAFF	TGTGCCACTACGAGGGCTGGGAACACTGAAGCTTTCTTT
TRBV29-1	NA	TRBJ2-1	NA	CSVYMGPPEQFF	TGCAGCGTGTACATGGGACCGCCCGAGCAGTTCTTC
TRBV4-1	NA	TRBJ2-7	NA	CASSQDLAGFNEQYF	TGCGCCAGCAGCCAAGATCTGGCAGGGTTCAACGAGCAGTACTTC
TRBV29-1	NA	TRBJ1-2	many	CSVLVLRGYTF	TGCAGCGTCCTCGTTTTGAGGGGCTACACCTTC
TRBV27	TRBD2	TRBJ2-1	NA	CTSSPLAGGWNEQFF	TGCACCAGCAGTCCGCTAGCGGGAGGTTGGAATGAGCAGTTCTTC
TRBV12-3/TRBV12-4	NA	TRBJ2-1	NA	CASRETIDYEQFF	TGTGCCAGCAGGGAGACCATTGATTATGAGCAGTTCTTC
TRBV4-1	NA	TRBJ2-3	once	CASRKRATFSTDTQYF	TGCGCCAGCAGGAAGCGGGCCACCTTTAGCACAGATACGCAGTATTTT
TRBV28	TRBD1	TRBJ2-7	few	CASSPSITGDEQYF	TGTGCCAGCAGTCCTAGTATAACAGGGGACGAGCAGTACTTC
TRBV28	NA	TRBJ2-2	few	CASSPDLRSSGELFF	TGTGCCAGCAGTCCAGACCTGAGAAGTTCCGGGGAGCTGTTTTTT
TRBV7-9	NA	TRBJ2-1	few	CASSLQQSYNEQFF	TGTGCCAGCAGCTTACAGCAGTCCTACAATGAGCAGTTCTTC
TRBV4-2	NA	TRBJ2-7	few	CASSQGVGGSYEQYF	TGTGCCAGCAGCCAAGGGGTGGGGGGCTCCTACGAGCAGTACTTC
TRBV7-4	NA	TRBJ1-1	NA	CASSLSENTEAFF	TGTGCCAGCAGCTTATCAGAGAACACTGAAGCTTTCTTT
TRBV29-1	NA	TRBJ1-2	few	CSVEELDRNYGYTF	TGCAGCGTTGAAGAATTGGACAGAAACTATGGCTACACCTTC
TRBV7-9	NA	TRBJ1-2	NA	CASSGDYGYTF	TGTGCCAGCAGTGGGGACTATGGCTACACCTTC
TRBV9	NA	TRBJ1-1	few	CASSHIGGERTEAFF	TGTGCCAGCAGCCATATTGGGGGGGAGCGGACTGAAGCTTTCTTT
TRBV28	NA	TRBJ2-5	few	CASSRGTEQETQYF	TGTGCCAGCAGCCGGGGGACAGAGCAAGAGACCCAGTACTTC
TRBV6-2/TRBV6-3	TRBD2	TRBJ2-1	NA	CASSYTGLAYEQFF	TGTGCCAGCAGCTACACGGGACTAGCGTATGAGCAGTTCTTC
TRBV28	TRBD2	TRBJ2-1	NA	CASSLCCGRFDEQFF	TGTGCCAGCAGTTTATGCTGCGGGAGGTTCGATGAGCAGTTCTTC
TRBV7-9	NA	TRBJ2-7	NA	CASSLATGSIYEQYF	TGTGCCAGCAGCTTGGCAACAGGGAGCATCTACGAGCAGTACTTC
TRBV6-1	TRBD1	TRBJ2-1	NA	CASSRQGAGYNEQFF	TGTGCCAGCAGTCGACAGGGGGCCGGGTACAATGAGCAGTTCTTC
TRBV7-2	NA	TRBJ2-5	NA	CASSLTINRVETQYF	TGTGCCAGCAGCCTTACGATAAACAGGGTCGAGACCCAGTACTTC
TRBV20-1	TRBD2	TRBJ2-3	few	CSARDPWGGPSSDTQYF	TGCAGTGCTAGAGATCCCTGGGGAGGGCCATCGTCAGATACGCAGTATTTT
TRBV12-3/TRBV12-4	NA	TRBJ1-1	few	CASSLWRGKFTEAFF	TGTGCCAGCAGTTTGTGGAGAGGCAAATTCACTGAAGCTTTCTTT
TRBV14	NA	TRBJ2-5	few	CASRQDGQETQYF	TGTGCCAGCAGACAGGACGGACAAGAGACCCAGTACTTC
TRBV6-1	TRBD2	TRBJ2-3	few	CASSEEAGGPDTQYF	TGTGCCAGCAGTGAAGAGGCGGGGGGCCCAGATACGCAGTATTTT
TRBV30	NA	TRBJ1-1	NA	CAYTQENSGEGNTEAFF	TGTGCCTATACGCAGGAGAATAGTGGGGAAGGGAACACTGAAGCTTTCTTT
TRBV12-3/TRBV12-4	NA	TRBJ2-1	few	CASNHEGPDEQFF	TGTGCCAGCAACCATGAGGGGCCGGATGAGCAGTTCTTC
TRBV7-2	TRBD2	TRBJ2-3	few	CASSPPTSGEGDTQYF	TGTGCCAGCAGCCCGCCGACTAGCGGGGAAGGCGATACGCAGTATTTT
TRBV2	NA	TRBJ2-7	few	CASEWSKTGEQNEQYF	TGTGCCAGCGAGTGGTCGAAGACAGGTGAACAGAACGAGCAGTACTTC
TRBV20-1	NA	TRBJ1-2	NA	CSAPWGYGYTF	TGCAGTGCCCCCTGGGGGTACGGCTACACCTTC